The 32 T cell receptor beta chains given below trace back to one sample, sequenced in a study of blood T cell repertoires in COVID-19 (TCRdb year 2020). Libraries came from the immunoSEQ multiplex PCR assay. TCRdb's version of the immuneACCESS table is confined to in-frame rearrangements and falls short of the full clone set. An unresolved V gene accounts for under half of the shortfall where checked; the remainder is of unknown origin. The sample table records 250,000 to 300,000 clones; roughly 85% of these occur just once. The biggest ten clones account for less than 6% of the sample. The sequencing input was peripheral blood. All receptors derive from a man in his sixties who had recovered from COVID-19.

The chain recombines TRBV19 with TRBJ2-5, with D possibly being TRBD2 (5 bases). CDR3 length equals 13 residues. The germline V gene encodes CDR1 LNHDA and CDR2 SQIVND (reference sequence). V was trimmed by 8 bases and J by 2 bases, leaving 12 bases between them. CDR3 DNA: TGTGCCAGTGGGGAGAGGGCACAAGAGACCCAGTACTTC. Encoded protein: CASGERAQETQYF.

This clone was observed a handful of times. The DNA for the CDR3 is TGTGCCAGCAGCCTTAAGACAGGCTACGAGCAGTACTTC. Amino acids: CASSLKTGYEQYF. The chain recombines TRBV3-1 (or the pseudogene TRBV3-2) with TRBJ2-7, with D perhaps TRBD1 (6 bases). The CDR3 contains 13 residues. The V gene's germline CDR1 is LGHDT and CDR2 YNNKEL (reference sequence). V lost 4 bases and J lost 3, with 10 bases in between.

This clone was detected only once. The chain employs TRBV18 and TRBJ2-6, with D tentatively TRBD1 (6 bases). Germline-derived CDR1 and CDR2 are KGHSH and LQKENI. The CDR3 spans 19 residues. V was pared by 2 bases and J by 4 bases, with 21 bases between. The chain's CDR3 is CASSPSMQGINVGANVLTF. CDR3 DNA sequence: TGTGCCAGCTCACCATCTATGCAGGGGATAAATGTGGGGGCCAACGTCCTGACTTTC.

In this sample, this clone turned up once. The rearrangement links TRBV27 to TRBJ2-2; 10 nucleotides line up with TRBD1. The V gene's germline CDR1 is MNHEY and CDR2 SMNVEV (reference sequence). There are 20 residues in the CDR3. V dropped 5 bases and J dropped 7; count of bases not matched to a gene: 22. The CDR3 nucleotides read TGTGCCAGCAGTCGGAAACGGGACAGGGGAATGTTGCCTCTTGGCGGGGAGCTGTTTTTT. Translation: CASSRKRDRGMLPLGGELFF.

A single count supports this clone. The chain joins TRBV7-9 to TRBJ2-7; 9 bases fit TRBD2. Germline V gene lookup returns CDR1 SEHNR and CDR2 FQNEAQ (reference sequence). The CDR3 loop spans 15 amino acids. V shed 1 base and J 6 bases; nucleotides not matched to a gene: 7. The CDR3 here is CASSLGAGGSGEQYF. As DNA, the CDR3 is TGTGCCAGCAGCTTAGGGGCGGGAGGGAGTGGCGAGCAGTACTTC.

The rearrangement uses TRBV18 and TRBJ1-5, with a possible D match to TRBD1 (5 bases). The germline V gene has CDR1 KGHSH and CDR2 LQKENI. The CDR3 runs to 15 residues. V dropped 2 bases and J dropped 2 bases, with 10 bases sitting between them. CDR3 sequence reads: CASSPVGDGNQPQHF. The CDR3 DNA sequence: TGTGCCAGCTCACCAGTAGGGGATGGCAATCAGCCCCAGCATTTT. The full variable domain, with the rest looked up from reference TRBV18 and TRBJ1-5, is NAGVMQNPRHLVRRRGQEARLRCSPMKGHSHVYWYRQLPEEGLKFMVYLQKENIIDESGMPKERFSAEFPKEGPSILRIQQVVRGDSAAYFCASSPVGDGNQPQHFGDGTRLSIL.

The rearrangement joins TRBV5-4 to TRBJ2-1; possibly TRBD1 for D (5 bases). V was trimmed by 0 bases and J by 5 bases, leaving 15 bases between them. Germline V gene lookup returns CDR1 SGHNT and CDR2 YYREEE (reference sequence). The CDR3 contains 16 residues. The DNA for the CDR3 is TGTGCCAGCAGCTTGGTGGCAGGGTCTGCGGACAATGAGCAGTTCTTC. It yields the protein CASSLVAGSADNEQFF.

V and J are TRBV29-1 and TRBJ2-1, with D possibly being TRBD1 (6 bases). CDR1 is SQVTM, CDR2 ANQGSEA, per germline. The CDR3 extends over 13 amino acids. The V and J ends lost 0 bases and 5 bases respectively, with 8 bases between them. CDR3 sequence reads: CSVEDWGHNEQFF. The DNA of the CDR3 is TGCAGCGTTGAAGATTGGGGGCACAATGAGCAGTTCTTC.

The chain is built from TRBV5-5 and TRBJ2-7; 8 bases map to TRBD1. This CDR3 has 15 residues. The V segment lost 0 bases and the J segment 4 bases; nucleotides outside the gene matches: 6. The germline gives CDR1 SGHKS, CDR2 YYEKEE (reference sequence). The CDR3 DNA reads TGTGCCAGCAGCTTGGACCCAGGGGGCTTTTACGAGCAGTACTTC. It yields the protein CASSLDPGGFYEQYF.

J is TRBJ1-1 and V is TRBV7-2; D is undetermined. Germline CDR1 reads SGHTA; CDR2 reads FQGNSA. The germline V and J ends were trimmed by 4 bases and 3 bases, with 9 bases remaining between them. The CDR3 runs to 13 residues. The DNA of the CDR3 is TGTGCCAGCAGCTCAAGAGCGGACACTGAAGCTTTCTTT. This encodes CASSSRADTEAFF.

This chain uses TRBV11-2 with TRBJ2-2; 14 bases are a match to TRBD2. After removal of 5 bases from V and 7 bases from J, the junction contained 6 bases not matched to a gene. The CDR3 spans 16 residues. The germline gives CDR1 SGHAT, CDR2 FQNNGV. CDR3 sequence: CASSPRLAGGFGELFF. The CDR3 DNA reads as TGTGCCAGCAGCCCCAGACTAGCGGGAGGGTTCGGGGAGCTGTTTTTT. Full variable domain (outside the CDR3, taken from reference TRBV11-2 and TRBJ2-2): EAGVAQSPRYKIIEKRQSVAFWCNPISGHATLYWYQQILGQGPKLLIQFQNNGVVDDSQLPKDRFSAERLKGVDSTLKIQPAKLEDSAVYLCASSPRLAGGFGELFFGEGSRLTVL.

This clone was recorded a few times. V is TRBV27 and J is TRBJ1-5, with D unclear. V lost 3 bases and J 6 bases, leaving 15 bases between the germline ends. The CDR3 covers 15 residues. CDR1 and CDR2 (germline): MNHEY, SMNVEV (reference sequence). For the CDR3, the DNA is TGTGCCAGCAGTTTTCTCCCGAAAGGAGGTCAGCCCCAGCATTTT. Translating it yields CASSFLPKGGQPQHF.

The V and J genes are TRBV3-1 (or the pseudogene TRBV3-2) and TRBJ2-6; 9 positions agree with TRBD1. CDR3 length equals 16 residues. The trim removed 5 bases at V and 4 bases at J, leaving 6 bases unmatched. Germline CDR1 and CDR2: LGHDT and YNNKEL (reference sequence). The chain's CDR3 is CASSKGTGTGANVLTF. In DNA, the CDR3 is TGTGCCAGCAGCAAAGGGACAGGGACCGGGGCCAACGTCCTGACTTTC.

J is TRBJ1-5 and V is TRBV19; TRBD1 matches 10 bases. Germline V CDR1 and CDR2: LNHDA, SQIVND (reference sequence). The junction had 8 bases not matched to a gene; V was cut back by 6 bases and J by 6 bases. The CDR3 totals 15 residues. In DNA form, the CDR3 reads TGTGCCAGTAGGACGACAGGGGGCTCGACTCAGCCCCAGCATTTT. This translates into CASRTTGGSTQPQHF.

This clone was counted once. The chain couples TRBV27 to TRBJ2-5, with 10 positions matching TRBD2. CDR3 length: 13 amino acids. Germline loops: CDR1 MNHEY, CDR2 SMNVEV (reference sequence). J was trimmed by 7 bases and V by 6 bases; bases with no gene match: 5. CDR3 loop: CASSLAGDGTQYF. The CDR3, as DNA: TGTGCCAGCAGCCTAGCGGGGGACGGGACCCAGTACTTC.

CDR3 DNA: TGTGCCAGCAGTTTATCATTGAATAGTTGGACCGGGGAGCTGTTTTTT. This codes for CASSLSLNSWTGELFF. This rearrangement joins TRBV27 to TRBJ2-2; no firm D call. V lost 0 bases, J lost 5 bases, and 13 bases lay in between. This CDR3 spans 16 amino acids. The germline V gene encodes CDR1 MNHEY and CDR2 SMNVEV (reference sequence).

The chain has TRBV5-1 and TRBJ2-7; TRBD2 aligns across 11 bases. Germline V gene sequence: CDR1 SGHRS, CDR2 YFSETQ. The CDR3 consists of 16 residues. V was clipped by 2 bases and J by 1 base; unmatched bases: 5. CDR3 DNA: TGCGCCAGCAGCTTACTGACTAGCGGGGCATCCTACGAGCAGTACTTC. Amino acids: CASSLLTSGASYEQYF.

The chain joins TRBV7-9 to TRBJ2-1; 12 bases match TRBD2. The CDR3 is 15 amino acids. After removal of 5 bases from V and 4 bases from J, the junction contained 3 bases not matched to a gene. The germline V gene encodes CDR1 SEHNR and CDR2 FQNEAQ (reference sequence). The CDR3 bases are TGTGCCAGCAGCCCTGGGACTAGCGGGTACAATGAGCAGTTCTTC. It translates to CASSPGTSGYNEQFF.

This clone turned up a few times. V usage is TRBV29-1 and J usage is TRBJ2-7; tentative D call: TRBD1 (6 bases). The ends were cut back, 4 bases at V and 7 bases at J, with 8 bases in the middle. Germline values: CDR1 SQVTM, CDR2 ANQGSEA. The CDR3 is 10 amino acids. The CDR3 reads CSVGGPEQYF. The CDR3 nucleotides are TGCAGCGTTGGGGGGCCAGAGCAGTACTTC.

The chain recombines TRBV12-3 or TRBV12-4 with TRBJ1-6, with a weak D call TRBD1 (6 bases). The CDR3 is 13 residues long. V lost 7 bases and J lost 7, with 11 bases in between. The CDR3 loop reads CASTSQGNSPLHF. CDR3 coding DNA: TGTGCCAGCACTTCCCAGGGGAATTCACCCCTCCACTTT.

In its sample, this clone was seen once. The chain uses TRBV6-1 and TRBJ1-1, with D tentatively TRBD1 (5 bases). The V and J ends lost 3 bases and 5 bases respectively, with 13 bases between them. The germline V gene has CDR1 MNHNS and CDR2 SASEGT. The CDR3 sequence is 14 residues long. The CDR3 DNA is TGTGCCAGCAGTGAGGGGGGAAGGACTACTGAAGCTTTCTTT. Translation gives CASSEGGRTTEAFF.

The CDR3 reads CASSLDLWSGGRYNEQFF. CDR3 bases: TGTGCCAGCAGCTTAGATCTATGGTCGGGAGGGAGGTACAATGAGCAGTTCTTC. The rearrangement joins TRBV11-2 to TRBJ2-1; TRBD2 matches at 8 bases. CDR1 SGHAT and CDR2 FQNNGV come from the germline V gene. The CDR3 has 18 residues. The V gene end was trimmed by 0 bases and the J gene end by 4 bases; junction bases not matched to a gene: 11.

This chain links TRBV7-9 with TRBJ2-7; 9 bases match TRBD2. The germline gives CDR1 SEHNR, CDR2 FQNEAQ (reference sequence). The CDR3 has 18 residues. The ends lost 5 bases at V and 9 bases at J; junction bases unmatched: 23. This chain's CDR3 is CASSPPSSGRSSKVGQYF. CDR3 in DNA: TGTGCCAGCAGCCCCCCGAGTAGCGGGAGATCATCAAAGGTGGGGCAGTACTTC. Complete variable domain (other parts from reference TRBV7-9 and TRBJ2-7): DTGVSQNPRHKITKRGQNVTFRCDPISEHNRLYWYRQTLGQGPEFLTYFQNEAQLEKSRLLSDRFSAERPKGSFSTLEIQRTEQGDSAMYLCASSPPSSGRSSKVGQYFGPGTRLTVT.

The chain joins TRBV7-8 to TRBJ2-7; a possible D gene is TRBD2 (6 bases). Germline CDR1 SGHVS, CDR2 FQNEAQ. This CDR3 contains 15 residues. Between the trimmed V and J ends, which lost 4 bases and 0 bases, there was a span of 13 bases. The CDR3 spells CASSSTAGRSYEQYF. CDR3 bases: TGTGCCAGCAGCTCTACGGCGGGACGCTCCTACGAGCAGTACTTC.

This clone was seen only once. This specimen includes other DNA sequences encoding the same CDR3. This sequence joins TRBV2 and TRBJ2-7, with D maybe TRBD1 (5 bases). Trimming stripped 7 bases from V and 3 bases from J, with 7 bases between. The CDR3 has 11 residues. CDR1 is SNHLY and CDR2 is FYNNEI in the germline V gene. CDR3 nucleotides: TGTGCCAGCAAGCAGGGCTACGAGCAGTACTTC. This gives the protein CASKQGYEQYF.

The chain links TRBV7-8 to TRBJ1-2; D is unresolved. The V gene's germline CDR1 is SGHVS and CDR2 FQNEAQ. The CDR3 is made up of 12 amino acids. V gave up 3 bases and J gave up 2 bases, with 4 bases separating them. CDR3 sequence: CASSFVNYGYTF. CDR3 DNA: TGTGCCAGCAGCTTCGTCAACTATGGCTACACCTTC.

The chain uses TRBV27 and TRBJ2-7; 9 nucleotides align to TRBD1. This CDR3 contains 13 residues. V lost 5 bases and J lost 6; bases outside the gene matches: 5. Germline V lookup: CDR1 MNHEY, CDR2 SMNVEV (reference sequence). This CDR3 is CASSGRQGVEQYF. CDR3 nucleotides: TGTGCCAGCAGTGGGAGACAGGGGGTCGAGCAGTACTTC.

The chain is built from TRBV27 and TRBJ1-2, with D possibly being TRBD1 (6 bases). This CDR3 contains 16 residues. Trimming cost V 5 bases and J 5 bases, with 21 bases left between them. In germline, CDR1 is MNHEY, CDR2 SMNVEV (reference sequence). CDR3 in DNA: TGTGCCAGCAGTCAAAGGGGTCGGGGGGCAAGGTATGGCTACACCTTC. This sequence encodes CASSQRGRGARYGYTF.

In this sample, this clone turned up once. This rearrangement joins TRBV10-1 to TRBJ2-7, with 9 bases identical to TRBD1. Germline V gene data show CDR1 as WNHNN and CDR2 as SYGVQD (reference sequence). This CDR3 contains 12 residues. The CDR3 is CAYWTGAYEQYF. As DNA, the CDR3 is TGCGCGTATTGGACAGGGGCCTACGAGCAGTACTTC.

The rearrangement links TRBV11-2 to TRBJ1-6; 8 bases are a match to TRBD1. Germline V CDR1 and CDR2: SGHAT, FQNNGV. This CDR3 contains 15 residues. V was pared by 3 bases and J by 9 bases, with 7 bases of the junction left unmatched. In DNA, the CDR3 is TGTGCCAGCAGCTTTGACAGGGGCCGAGGTTCACCCCTCCACTTT. Residues: CASSFDRGRGSPLHF.

CDR3: CASSLSPNYGYTF. CDR3 sequence (DNA): TGTGCCAGCAGTTTAAGCCCAAACTATGGCTACACCTTC. The chain recombines TRBV27 with TRBJ1-2; D gene uncertain. This CDR3 comprises 13 residues. V dropped 2 bases and J dropped 2 bases, with 6 bases sitting between them. The germline gives CDR1 MNHEY, CDR2 SMNVEV (reference sequence).

The V gene is TRBV6-1, the J gene TRBJ1-4; D possibly corresponds to TRBD1 (6 bases). With 0 bases removed from V and 8 bases from J, the gap between germline ends came to 28 bases. The CDR3 runs 20 residues. Germline-derived CDR1 and CDR2 are MNHNS and SASEGT. The CDR3 spells CASSEALTGVMAGRKEKLFF. The CDR3 DNA is TGTGCCAGCAGTGAAGCATTGACAGGAGTAATGGCGGGTCGTAAGGAAAAACTGTTTTTT.